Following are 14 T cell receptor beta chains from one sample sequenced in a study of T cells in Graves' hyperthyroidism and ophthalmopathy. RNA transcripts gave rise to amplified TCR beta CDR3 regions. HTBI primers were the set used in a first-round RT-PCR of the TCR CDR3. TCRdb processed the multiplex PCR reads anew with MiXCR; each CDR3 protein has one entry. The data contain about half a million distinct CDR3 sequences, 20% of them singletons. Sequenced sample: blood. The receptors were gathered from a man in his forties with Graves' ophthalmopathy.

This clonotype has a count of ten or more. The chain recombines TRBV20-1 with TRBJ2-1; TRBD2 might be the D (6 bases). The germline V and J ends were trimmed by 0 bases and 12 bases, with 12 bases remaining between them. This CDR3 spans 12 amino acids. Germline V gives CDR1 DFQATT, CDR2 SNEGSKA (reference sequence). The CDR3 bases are TGCAGTGCTAGAGATTGGAGGGACGGGCAGTTCTTC. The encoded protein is CSARDWRDGQFF.

As DNA, the CDR3 is TGTGCCAGCAGCAGGGGGCTGAGGATATATGAAAAACTGTTTTTT. Protein: CASSRGLRIYEKLFF. The chain recombines TRBV28 with TRBJ1-4, with 8 bases fitting TRBD1. The CDR3 has 15 residues. V trimming: 6 bases; J trimming: 6 bases; junction bases outside the gene matches: 9. The germline V gene has CDR1 MDHEN and CDR2 SYDVKM.

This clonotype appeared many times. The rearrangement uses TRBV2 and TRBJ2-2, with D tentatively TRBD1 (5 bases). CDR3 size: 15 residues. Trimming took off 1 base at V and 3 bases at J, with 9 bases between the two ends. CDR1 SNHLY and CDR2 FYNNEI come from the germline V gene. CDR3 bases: TGTGCCAGCAGTGAAGGAACAGGAGACACCGGGGAGCTGTTTTTT. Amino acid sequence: CASSEGTGDTGELFF.

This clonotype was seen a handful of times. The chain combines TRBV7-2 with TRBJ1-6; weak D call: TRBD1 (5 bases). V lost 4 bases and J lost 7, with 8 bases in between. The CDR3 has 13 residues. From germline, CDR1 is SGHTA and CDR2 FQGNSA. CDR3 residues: CASSSQGNSPLHF. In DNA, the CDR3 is TGTGCCAGCAGCTCGCAGGGCAATTCACCCCTCCACTTT.

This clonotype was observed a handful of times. The CDR3: CSVDSGLAGVGREQYF. The CDR3 coding sequence is TGCAGCGTGGACTCGGGACTAGCGGGAGTAGGGCGCGAGCAGTACTTC. This chain joins TRBV29-1 and TRBJ2-7, with 14 bases matching TRBD2. The junction had 13 bases not matched to a gene; V was cut back by 6 bases and J by 6 bases. Germline CDR1 is SQVTM and CDR2 is ANQGSEA. The CDR3 has 16 residues.

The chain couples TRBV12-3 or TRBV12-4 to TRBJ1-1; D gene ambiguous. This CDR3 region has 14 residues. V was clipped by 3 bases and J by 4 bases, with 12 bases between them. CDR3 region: CASSLMAEGTEAFF. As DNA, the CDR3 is TGTGCCAGCAGTTTGATGGCGGAAGGCACTGAAGCTTTCTTT.

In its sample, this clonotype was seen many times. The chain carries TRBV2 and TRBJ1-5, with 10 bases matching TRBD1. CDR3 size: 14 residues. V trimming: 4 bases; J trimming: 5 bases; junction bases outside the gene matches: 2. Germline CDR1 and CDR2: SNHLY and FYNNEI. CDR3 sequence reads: CASSGTGGDQPQHF. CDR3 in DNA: TGTGCCAGCAGTGGGACAGGGGGGGATCAGCCCCAGCATTTT.

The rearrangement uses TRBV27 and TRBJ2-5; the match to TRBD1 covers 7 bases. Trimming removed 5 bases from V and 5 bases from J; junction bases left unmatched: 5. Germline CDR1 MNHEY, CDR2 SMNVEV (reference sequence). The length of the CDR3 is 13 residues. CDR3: CASSTGVRETQYF. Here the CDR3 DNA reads TGTGCCAGCAGTACAGGGGTGAGGGAGACCCAGTACTTC.

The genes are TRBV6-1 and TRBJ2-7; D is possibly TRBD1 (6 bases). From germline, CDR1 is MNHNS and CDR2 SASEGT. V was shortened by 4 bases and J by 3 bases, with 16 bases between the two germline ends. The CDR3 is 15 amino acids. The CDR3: CASSASGTILYEQYF. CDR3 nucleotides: TGTGCCAGCAGTGCCTCCGGGACAATACTCTACGAGCAGTACTTC.

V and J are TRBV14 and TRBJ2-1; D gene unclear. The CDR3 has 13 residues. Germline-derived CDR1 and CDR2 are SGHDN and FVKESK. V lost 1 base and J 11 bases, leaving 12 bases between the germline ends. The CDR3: CASSQVLGPKQFF. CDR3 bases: TGTGCCAGCAGCCAAGTATTAGGCCCGAAGCAGTTCTTC.

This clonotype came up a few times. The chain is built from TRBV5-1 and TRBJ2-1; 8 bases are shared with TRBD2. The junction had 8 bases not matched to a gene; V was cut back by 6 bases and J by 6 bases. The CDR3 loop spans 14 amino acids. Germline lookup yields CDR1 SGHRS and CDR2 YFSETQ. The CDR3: CASMLTSERNEQFF. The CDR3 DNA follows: TGCGCCAGCATGTTGACTAGCGAACGCAATGAGCAGTTCTTC.

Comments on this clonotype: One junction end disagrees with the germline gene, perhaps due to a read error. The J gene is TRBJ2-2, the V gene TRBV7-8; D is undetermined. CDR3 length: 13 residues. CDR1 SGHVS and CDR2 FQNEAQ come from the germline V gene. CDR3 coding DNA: TGTACCAGCAGCTTAGAATACACCGGGGAGCTGTTTTTT. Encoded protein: CTSSLEYTGELFF.

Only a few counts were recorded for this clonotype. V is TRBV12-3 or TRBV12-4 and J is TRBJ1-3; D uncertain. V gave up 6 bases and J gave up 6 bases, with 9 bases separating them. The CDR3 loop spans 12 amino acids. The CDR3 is CASSGPSNTIYF. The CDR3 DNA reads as TGTGCCAGCAGCGGACCCTCAAACACCATATATTTT.

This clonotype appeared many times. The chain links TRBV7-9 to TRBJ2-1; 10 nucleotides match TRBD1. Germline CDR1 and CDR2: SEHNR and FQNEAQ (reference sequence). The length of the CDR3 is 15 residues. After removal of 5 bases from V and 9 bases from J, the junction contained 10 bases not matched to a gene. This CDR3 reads CASSPPGTGVGEQFF. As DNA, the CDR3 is TGTGCCAGCAGCCCCCCCGGGACAGGGGTGGGTGAGCAGTTCTTC.